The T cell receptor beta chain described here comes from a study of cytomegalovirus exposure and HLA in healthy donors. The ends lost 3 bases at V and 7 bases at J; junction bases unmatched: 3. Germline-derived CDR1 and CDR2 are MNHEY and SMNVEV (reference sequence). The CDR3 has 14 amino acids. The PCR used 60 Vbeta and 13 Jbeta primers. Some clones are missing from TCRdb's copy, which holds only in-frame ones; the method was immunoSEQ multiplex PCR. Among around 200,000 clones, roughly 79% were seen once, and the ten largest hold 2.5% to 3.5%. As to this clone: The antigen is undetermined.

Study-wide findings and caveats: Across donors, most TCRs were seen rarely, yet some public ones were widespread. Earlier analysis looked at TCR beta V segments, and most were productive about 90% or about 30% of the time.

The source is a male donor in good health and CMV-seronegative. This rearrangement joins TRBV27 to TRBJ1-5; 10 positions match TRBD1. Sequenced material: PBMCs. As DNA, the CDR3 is TGTGCCAGCAGTTTGACAGGGGGCTTCCAGCCCCAGCATTTT. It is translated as CASSLTGGFQPQHF.